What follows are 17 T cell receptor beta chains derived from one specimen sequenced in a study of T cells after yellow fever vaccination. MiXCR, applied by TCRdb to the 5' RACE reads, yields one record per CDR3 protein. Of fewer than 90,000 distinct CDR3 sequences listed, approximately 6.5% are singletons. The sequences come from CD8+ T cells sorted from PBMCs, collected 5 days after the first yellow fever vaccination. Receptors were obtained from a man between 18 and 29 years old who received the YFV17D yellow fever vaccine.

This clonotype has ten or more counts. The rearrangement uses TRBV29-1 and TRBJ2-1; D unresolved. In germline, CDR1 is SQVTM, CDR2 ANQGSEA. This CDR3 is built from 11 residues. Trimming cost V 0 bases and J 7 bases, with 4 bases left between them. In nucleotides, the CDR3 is TGCAGCGTTGAAGATCTGAATGAGCAGTTCTTC. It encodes CSVEDLNEQFF.

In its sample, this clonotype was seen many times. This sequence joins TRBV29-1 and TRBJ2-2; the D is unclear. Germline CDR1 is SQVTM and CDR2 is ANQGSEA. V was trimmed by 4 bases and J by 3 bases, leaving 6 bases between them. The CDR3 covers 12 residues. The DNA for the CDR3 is TGCAGCGTTGTCGAGGACACCGGGGAGCTGTTTTTT. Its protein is CSVVEDTGELFF.

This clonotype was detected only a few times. CDR3 region: CASSYIGRSGDEKLFF. DNA for the CDR3: TGTGCCAGCAGTTACATCGGCCGCTCCGGGGATGAAAAACTGTTTTTT. The J gene is TRBJ1-4, the V gene TRBV6-5; no firm D call. The germline V and J ends were trimmed by 2 bases and 6 bases, with 16 bases remaining between them. The CDR3 is 16 residues long. CDR1 and CDR2 (germline): MNHEY, SVGAGI.

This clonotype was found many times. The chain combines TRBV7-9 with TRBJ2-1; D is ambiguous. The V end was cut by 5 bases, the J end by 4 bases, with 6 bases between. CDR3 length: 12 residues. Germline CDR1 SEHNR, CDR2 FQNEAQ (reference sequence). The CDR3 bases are TGTGCCAGCAGCCCCCTGTACAATGAGCAGTTCTTC. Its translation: CASSPLYNEQFF.

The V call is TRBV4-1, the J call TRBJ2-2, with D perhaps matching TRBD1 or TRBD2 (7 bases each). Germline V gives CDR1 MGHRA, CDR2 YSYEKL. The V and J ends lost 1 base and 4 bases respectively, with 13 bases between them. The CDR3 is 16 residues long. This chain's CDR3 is CASSQVSRGGTGELFF. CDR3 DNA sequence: TGCGCCAGCAGCCAAGTTTCCAGGGGGGGCACCGGGGAGCTGTTTTTT.

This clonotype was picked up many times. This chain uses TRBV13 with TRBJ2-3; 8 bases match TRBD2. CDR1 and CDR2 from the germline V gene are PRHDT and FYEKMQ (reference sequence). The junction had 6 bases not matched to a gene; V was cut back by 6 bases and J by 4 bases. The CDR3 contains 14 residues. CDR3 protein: CASRRGGAADTQYF. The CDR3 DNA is TGTGCCAGCAGACGGGGGGGCGCTGCAGATACGCAGTATTTT. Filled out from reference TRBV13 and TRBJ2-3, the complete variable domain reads AAGVIQSPRHLIKEKRETATLKCYPIPRHDTVYWYQQGPGQDPQFLISFYEKMQSDKGSIPDRFSAQQFSDYHSELNMSSLELGDSALYFCASRRGGAADTQYFGPGTRLTVL.

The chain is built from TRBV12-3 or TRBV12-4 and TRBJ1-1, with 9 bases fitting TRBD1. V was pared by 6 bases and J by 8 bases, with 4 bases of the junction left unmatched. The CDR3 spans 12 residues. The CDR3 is CASSYGTGEAFF. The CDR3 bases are TGTGCCAGCAGCTACGGGACAGGGGAAGCTTTCTTT.

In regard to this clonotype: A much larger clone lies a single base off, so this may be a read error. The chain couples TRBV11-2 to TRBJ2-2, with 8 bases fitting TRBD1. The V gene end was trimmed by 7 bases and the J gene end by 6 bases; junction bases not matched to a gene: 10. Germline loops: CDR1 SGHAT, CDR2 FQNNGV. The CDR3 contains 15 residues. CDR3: CASTNRTGNAGELFF. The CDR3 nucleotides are TGTGCCAGCACCAACCGGACAGGGAATGCCGGGGAGCTGTTTTTT.

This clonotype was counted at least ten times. DNA of the CDR3: TGCGCCAGCAGCCAAGAGGGACAGGCCTACGAGCAGTACTTC. It is translated as CASSQEGQAYEQYF. This chain joins TRBV4-1 and TRBJ2-7; 8 bases are shared with TRBD1. This CDR3 has 14 amino acids. CDR1 is MGHRA and CDR2 is YSYEKL in the germline V gene. V was clipped by 0 bases and J by 2 bases; unmatched bases: 0.

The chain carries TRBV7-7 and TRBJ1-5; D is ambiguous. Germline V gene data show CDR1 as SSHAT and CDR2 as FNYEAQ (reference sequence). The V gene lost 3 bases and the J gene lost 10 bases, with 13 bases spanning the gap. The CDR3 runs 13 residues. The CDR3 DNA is TGTGCCAGCAGCTTGGCGGCGGATTACCCCCAGCATTTT. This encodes CASSLAADYPQHF.

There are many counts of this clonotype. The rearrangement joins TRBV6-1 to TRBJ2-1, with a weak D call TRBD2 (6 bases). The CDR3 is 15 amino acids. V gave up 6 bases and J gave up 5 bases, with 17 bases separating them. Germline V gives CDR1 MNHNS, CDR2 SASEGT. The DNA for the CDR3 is TGTGCCAGCAGCCGCCCGGGAGAGGGGCACAATGAGCAGTTCTTC. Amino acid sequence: CASSRPGEGHNEQFF.

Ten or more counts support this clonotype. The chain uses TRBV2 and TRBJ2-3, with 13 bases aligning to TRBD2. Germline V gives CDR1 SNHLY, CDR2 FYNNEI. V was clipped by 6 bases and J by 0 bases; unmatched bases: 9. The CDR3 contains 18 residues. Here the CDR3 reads CASRETGTSGASTDTQYF. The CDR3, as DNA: TGTGCCAGCAGGGAAACCGGGACTAGCGGGGCTAGCACAGATACGCAGTATTTT.

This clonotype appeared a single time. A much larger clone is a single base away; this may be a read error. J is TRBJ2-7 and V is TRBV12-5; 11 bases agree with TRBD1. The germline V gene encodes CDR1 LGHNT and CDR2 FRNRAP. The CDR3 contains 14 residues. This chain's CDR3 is CPSGQGQGADEQYF. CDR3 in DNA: TGTCCTAGTGGTCAAGGACAGGGGGCGGACGAGCAGTACTTC.

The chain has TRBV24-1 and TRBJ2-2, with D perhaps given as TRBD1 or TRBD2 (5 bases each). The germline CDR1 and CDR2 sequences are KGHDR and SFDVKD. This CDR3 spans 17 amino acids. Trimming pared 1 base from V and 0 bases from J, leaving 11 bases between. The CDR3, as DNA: TGTGCCACCAGTGATTTCCGGGGCGTCGCGAACACCGGGGAGCTGTTTTTT. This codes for CATSDFRGVANTGELFF.

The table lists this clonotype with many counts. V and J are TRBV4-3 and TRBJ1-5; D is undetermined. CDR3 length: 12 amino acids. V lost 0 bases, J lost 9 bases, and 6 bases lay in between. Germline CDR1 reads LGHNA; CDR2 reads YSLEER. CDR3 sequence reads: CASSQDTGPQHF. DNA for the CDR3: TGCGCCAGCAGCCAAGACACGGGGCCCCAGCATTTT.

CDR3 protein: CAIRSSGGAISDTQYF. The DNA for the CDR3 is TGTGCCATCAGGTCTAGCGGGGGGGCCATTTCAGATACGCAGTATTTT. The gene calls are TRBV10-3 and TRBJ2-3, with 12 bases lining up with TRBD2. The V and J ends lost 6 bases and 4 bases, in that order; junction bases with no gene match: 8. The germline V gene has CDR1 ENHRY and CDR2 SYGVKD. This CDR3 is 16 amino acids long.

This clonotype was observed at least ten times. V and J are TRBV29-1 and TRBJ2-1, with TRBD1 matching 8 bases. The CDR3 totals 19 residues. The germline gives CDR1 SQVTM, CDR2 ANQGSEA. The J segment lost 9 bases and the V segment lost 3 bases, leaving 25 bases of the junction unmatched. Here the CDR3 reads CSVEFVPGQAGGQSGEQFF. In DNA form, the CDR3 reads TGCAGCGTTGAGTTCGTCCCGGGACAGGCCGGAGGGCAATCGGGTGAGCAGTTCTTC.